Below, 20 T cell receptor beta chains from the same sample are listed, as sequenced in a study of T cell responses to AZD1222 COVID-19 vaccine. Sequenced by immunoSEQ multiplex PCR; TCRdb stores in-frame clones only, minus some. The sample has some 84,000 clones, approximately 83% seen once. The sequencing here drew on peripheral blood, taken 28 days after the second AZD1222 dose. Receptors were obtained from an adult who received the AZD1222 COVID-19 vaccine.

A note on this clone: At one end, the junction sequence differs from germline, possibly due to a read error. The genes are TRBV23-1 and TRBJ2-5; the match to TRBD2 covers 14 bases. TRBV23-1 is designated an ORF whose function remains uncertain. The length of the CDR3 is 19 residues. The CDR3 protein is CPSSRPGGLAGAGQETQYF. The CDR3 bases are TGCCCCAGCAGTCGCCCTGGGGGACTAGCGGGAGCGGGGCAAGAGACCCAGTACTTC.

CDR3 bases: TGTGCCAGCAGCGTCCCACAGCTGAACACTGAAGCTTTCTTT. This gives the protein CASSVPQLNTEAFF. V gene TRBV28 combines with J gene TRBJ1-1; no definite D call. This CDR3 has 14 amino acids. Germline CDR1 and CDR2: MDHEN and SYDVKM. V lost 6 bases to trimming and J lost 0 bases, with 11 bases between them.

This clone has a handful of counts. The V and J genes are TRBV28 and TRBJ2-3, with D tentatively TRBD1 (5 bases). This CDR3 has 12 amino acids. Germline CDR1 is MDHEN and CDR2 is SYDVKM. The ends were cut back, 7 bases at V and 6 bases at J, with 11 bases in the middle. CDR3 residues: CASTQGGDTQYF. Written as DNA, the CDR3 is TGTGCCAGCACCCAGGGTGGGGATACGCAGTATTTT. Using reference TRBV28 and TRBJ2-3 for the parts outside the CDR3, the full variable domain is DVKVTQSSRYLVKRTGEKVFLECVQDMDHENMFWYRQDPGLGLRLIYFSYDVKMKEKGDIPEGYSVSREKKERFSLILESASTNQTSMYLCASTQGGDTQYFGPGTRLTVL.

This chain links TRBV6-2 or TRBV6-3 with TRBJ1-1, with D hard to call. Germline V gene lookup returns CDR1 MNHEY and CDR2 SVGEGT. The V and J ends lost 6 bases and 3 bases respectively, with 11 bases between them. CDR3 size: 13 residues. Written as DNA, the CDR3 is TGTGCCAGCAGCTTAAACACCTACACTGAAGCTTTCTTT. Protein sequence: CASSLNTYTEAFF.

The gene calls are TRBV10-1 and TRBJ2-7; D is unresolved. CDR1 is WNHNN and CDR2 is SYGVQD in the germline V gene (reference sequence). The CDR3 has 14 residues. V lost 7 bases to trimming and J lost 3 bases, with 16 bases between them. The CDR3 is CASKTTITFYEQYF. Here the CDR3 DNA reads TGCGCCAGCAAGACAACAATCACCTTCTACGAGCAGTACTTC.

This chain connects TRBV28 to TRBJ2-2; D not certain. The CDR3 has 15 amino acids. Germline V lookup: CDR1 MDHEN, CDR2 SYDVKM. The V end was cut by 3 bases, the J end by 0 bases, with 8 bases between. The CDR3 loop is CASSLRQANTGELFF. Here the CDR3 DNA reads TGTGCCAGCAGTTTGCGCCAGGCGAACACCGGGGAGCTGTTTTTT.

This sequence joins TRBV6-2 or TRBV6-3 and TRBJ2-3; D gene uncertain. The germline V gene has CDR1 MNHEY and CDR2 SVGEGT. The CDR3 runs to 13 residues. The ends were cut back, 4 bases at V and 5 bases at J, with 10 bases in the middle. The CDR3 DNA sequence: TGTGCCAGCAGTTGGTTAGTAAGAGATACGCAGTATTTT. Protein product: CASSWLVRDTQYF.

V and J are TRBV18 and TRBJ1-1; 10 bases align to TRBD1. J gave up 6 bases and V 6 bases, and 10 bases lay outside the gene matches. The CDR3 spans 15 residues. Germline CDR1 reads KGHSH; CDR2 reads LQKENI. The CDR3 nucleotides read TGTGCCAGCTCCCAAGGGACAGGGGAATCGGCTGAAGCTTTCTTT. Translated, it gives CASSQGTGESAEAFF.

J is TRBJ1-3 and V is TRBV18; no clear D. This CDR3 spans 14 amino acids. Trimming removed 2 bases from V and 3 bases from J, with 8 bases in between. In germline, CDR1 is KGHSH, CDR2 LQKENI. The CDR3 sequence is CASSPSGGGNTIYF. The CDR3, as DNA: TGTGCCAGCTCACCATCAGGTGGTGGAAACACCATATATTTT.

This CDR3 reads CASTSQGETEAFF. DNA for the CDR3: TGTGCCAGCACCTCGCAGGGGGAAACTGAAGCTTTCTTT. The chain has TRBV28 and TRBJ1-1; 7 bases map to TRBD1. This CDR3 region has 13 residues. With V trimmed by 7 bases and J by 5 bases, 7 bases remained unmatched. Per germline, CDR1 MDHEN and CDR2 SYDVKM.

J is TRBJ2-1 and V is TRBV6-5; the D is unclear. CDR3 size: 14 residues. The V gene's germline CDR1 is MNHEY and CDR2 SVGAGI. V was shortened by 0 bases and J by 2 bases, with 5 bases between the two germline ends. CDR3 DNA: TGTGCCAGCAGTTACTCCCGGGCCTACAATGAGCAGTTCTTC. It specifies CASSYSRAYNEQFF.

The rearrangement uses TRBV18 and TRBJ2-7; TRBD1 agrees at 10 bases. The CDR3 totals 16 residues. With 1 base clipped from V and 0 bases from J, the junction kept 3 bases outside the gene matches. Germline V gene sequence: CDR1 KGHSH, CDR2 LQKENI. Here the CDR3 DNA reads TGTGCCAGCTCACCACGGGGGACAGGGGTCTCCTACGAGCAGTACTTC. This encodes CASSPRGTGVSYEQYF.

This chain joins TRBV15 and TRBJ1-1; the D is unclear. Trimming left V 0 bases short and J 5 bases short, with 13 bases between. Looked up from germline, CDR1 is LNHNV and CDR2 is YYDKDF (reference sequence). The CDR3 contains 15 residues. The CDR3 coding sequence is TGTGCCACCAGCAGAGATATAGGAAAGGGAACTGAAGCTTTCTTT. Translated: CATSRDIGKGTEAFF.

The chain links TRBV2 to TRBJ2-7; 7 bases map to TRBD1. J was trimmed by 3 bases and V by 7 bases; bases with no gene match: 6. This CDR3 comprises 13 residues. Germline assignment: CDR1 SNHLY and CDR2 FYNNEI. As DNA, the CDR3 is TGTGCCAGCACTAAGGACAGGCTCTACGAGCAGTACGTC. This sequence encodes CASTKDRLYEQYV.

The gene calls are TRBV4-2 and TRBJ2-3, with 11 bases matching TRBD2. Per the germline V gene, CDR1 is LGHNA and CDR2 is YNFKEQ. With 1 base clipped from V and 0 bases from J, the junction kept 3 bases outside the gene matches. The CDR3 totals 17 residues. The CDR3 region is CASSQGSGGASTDTQYF. CDR3 coding DNA: TGTGCCAGCAGCCAAGGTAGCGGGGGGGCTAGCACAGATACGCAGTATTTT.

The rearrangement uses TRBV7-6 and TRBJ2-5; 11 nucleotides line up with TRBD2. With 0 bases clipped from V and 5 bases from J, the junction kept 2 bases outside the gene matches. This CDR3 has 15 amino acids. The germline CDR1 and CDR2 sequences are SGHVS and FNYEAQ. The CDR3 loop reads CASSLALAGVETQYF. The CDR3 coding sequence is TGTGCCAGCAGCTTAGCACTAGCGGGGGTTGAGACCCAGTACTTC.

V gene TRBV3-1 (or the pseudogene TRBV3-2) combines with J gene TRBJ1-6; 10 bases fit TRBD1. Germline loops: CDR1 LGHDT, CDR2 YNNKEL (reference sequence). Losses at the gene ends were 0 bases for V and 7 bases for J; bases not matched to a gene: 18. The CDR3 extends over 21 amino acids. The CDR3 nucleotides read TGTGCCAGCAGCCAAGATCTTCGGACAGGGGGAGAACGCTTCCTCAATTCACCCCTCCACTTT. It specifies CASSQDLRTGGERFLNSPLHF.

The chain employs TRBV11-3 and TRBJ1-2, with 9 bases lining up with TRBD1. V dropped 5 bases and J dropped 3; count of bases not matched to a gene: 4. The CDR3 is 14 amino acids. Germline V gives CDR1 SGHNT, CDR2 YENEEA. In DNA form, the CDR3 reads TGTGCCAGCAGCCCCAGGACAGGGGACTATGGCTACACCTTC. Its protein product is CASSPRTGDYGYTF.

The chain is built from TRBV7-6 and TRBJ2-1; D possibly corresponds to TRBD2 (5 bases). Germline loops: CDR1 SGHVS, CDR2 FNYEAQ. The germline V and J ends were trimmed by 5 bases and 8 bases, with 13 bases remaining between them. The CDR3 is 13 residues long. In DNA, the CDR3 is TGTGCCAGCAGCCGGAGGTTGGTAGATGAGCAGTTCTTC. It translates to CASSRRLVDEQFF.

This clone came up a few times. The gene calls are TRBV2 and TRBJ2-7; D is undetermined. The V gene lost 4 bases and the J gene lost 2 bases, with 6 bases spanning the gap. Germline CDR1 and CDR2: SNHLY and FYNNEI. CDR3 size: 12 residues. This CDR3 is CASSVYTYEQYF. CDR3 coding DNA: TGTGCCAGCAGTGTTTATACCTACGAGCAGTACTTC.